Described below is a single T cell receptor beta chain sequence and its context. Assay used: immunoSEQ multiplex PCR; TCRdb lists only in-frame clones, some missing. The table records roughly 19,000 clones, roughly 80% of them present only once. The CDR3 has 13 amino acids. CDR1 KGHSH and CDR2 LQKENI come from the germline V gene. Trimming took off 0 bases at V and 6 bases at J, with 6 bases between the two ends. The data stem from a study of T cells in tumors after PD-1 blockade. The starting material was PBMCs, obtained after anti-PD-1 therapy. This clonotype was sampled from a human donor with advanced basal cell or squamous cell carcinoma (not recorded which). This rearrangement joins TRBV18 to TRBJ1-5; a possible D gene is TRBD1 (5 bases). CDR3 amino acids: CASSPPGGQPQHF. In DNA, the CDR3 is TGTGCCAGCTCACCACCGGGGGGTCAGCCCCAGCATTTT.